Listed below are T cell receptor beta chains from one sample, sequenced in a study of CD8 T cells in Susac syndrome. TCRdb called the immunoSEQ multiplex PCR reads again in MiXCR, with one record for every CDR3 protein. The data show 56,000 or so distinct CDR3 sequences, with around 93% seen just once and 0.75% held by the top ten. Sequencing was done on a sample of CD8+ T cells from PBMCs. The receptors here all came from a human donor with Susac syndrome. CDR3s include the opening cysteine and the closing phenylalanine or tryptophan. D genes are given only for firm matches. Some rows mark clone size as missing; the rest say once, few, many or name a class of expanded clone.

TRBJ2-2 | NA | 15 | NA | TRBV5-1 | TGCGCCAGCAGCAGGGACGGCTTAAACGCCGGGGAGCTGTTTTTT | CASSRDGLNAGELFF
TRBJ1-2 | NA | 13 | NA | TRBV5-1 | TGCGCCAGCAGAAAGGACCGGCCGGCTGGCTACACCTTC | CASRKDRPAGYTF
TRBJ2-5 | NA | 15 | TRBD1 | TRBV28 | TGTGCCAGCAGTTTAACGGACAGGGGGCAGGAGACCCAGTACTTC | CASSLTDRGQETQYF
TRBJ1-5 | once | 12 | NA | TRBV6-6 | TGTGCCAGTGGTTCGAGGAATCAGCCCCAGCATTTT | CASGSRNQPQHF
TRBJ1-2 | NA | 17 | TRBD1 | TRBV15 | TGTGCCACCAGCAGAGGACAGGGGCGACGGGGTGCGGATGGCTACACCTTC | CATSRGQGRRGADGYTF
TRBJ2-1 | NA | 13 | NA | TRBV14 | TGTGCCAGCAGCCCGCTTTTGCTCAATGAGCAGTTCTTC | CASSPLLLNEQFF
TRBJ2-3 | few | 14 | NA | TRBV6-1 | TGTGCCAGCAGTTGGGTTCCGGGCACAGATACGCAGTATTTT | CASSWVPGTDTQYF
TRBJ2-3 | NA | 16 | NA | TRBV3-1 | TGTGCCAGCAGCCAAGATCTAGCGAGAAGCACAGATACGCAGTATTTT | CASSQDLARSTDTQYF
TRBJ1-1 | NA | 14 | TRBD1 | TRBV2 | TGTGCCAGCGTACCGTACAGGGGAAACACTGAAGCTTTCTTT | CASVPYRGNTEAFF
TRBJ1-2 | once | 13 | NA | TRBV5-1 | TGCGCCAGCCCCCCGGAAGAAGACTATGGCTACACCTTC | CASPPEEDYGYTF
TRBJ1-1 | NA | 14 | NA | TRBV12-3/TRBV12-4 | TGTGCCAGCAGTCCCCACGACGGGAACACTGAAGCTTTCTTT | CASSPHDGNTEAFF
TRBJ1-6 | NA | 15 | TRBD1 | TRBV4-2 | TGTGCCAGCAGCCGTACCGGGACAGGTGATTCACCCCTCCACTTT | CASSRTGTGDSPLHF
TRBJ1-5 | NA | 15 | TRBD1 | TRBV9 | TGTGCCAGCAGCGTCGGGGGGACAGGCAATCAGCCCCAGCATTTT | CASSVGGTGNQPQHF
TRBJ2-4 | NA | 13 | TRBD2 | TRBV7-2 | TGTGCCAGCAGCCTCAGAAGCGGGGACATTCAGTACTTC | CASSLRSGDIQYF
TRBJ2-5 | NA | 11 | NA | TRBV28 | TGTGCCAGCGAAAAGGTCCGGATACAGTACTTC | CASEKVRIQYF
TRBJ2-7 | once | 11 | NA | TRBV12-3/TRBV12-4 | TGTGCCAGCAGTTTAGCACTCGAGCAGTACTTC | CASSLALEQYF
TRBJ2-7 | NA | 14 | TRBD1 | TRBV4-1 | TGCGCCAGCAGCCCTCAGGGGGCGAGCTACGAGCAGTACTTC | CASSPQGASYEQYF
TRBJ1-1 | NA | 13 | NA | TRBV29-1 | TGCAGCGGGTGGACGGCCGAGGCCACTGAAGCTTTCTTT | CSGWTAEATEAFF
TRBJ1-4 | NA | 17 | TRBD1 | TRBV5-6 | TGTGCCAGCAGCTCCCCCTCGGACAGGGTACCGAATGAAAAACTGTTTTTT | CASSSPSDRVPNEKLFF
TRBJ2-5 | NA | 15 | TRBD1 | TRBV2 | TGTGCCAGCACCCCGGGACAGTGGAGCCAAGAGACCCAGTACTTC | CASTPGQWSQETQYF
TRBJ2-3 | NA | 14 | NA | TRBV15 | TGTGCCACCAGCAGAGATCGTCCCGGAGATACGCAGTATTTT | CATSRDRPGDTQYF
TRBJ2-7 | NA | 14 | NA | TRBV6-5 | TGTGCCAGCAGAACAGGGTTTTCCCTACGAGAGCAGTACTTC | CASRTGFSLREQYF
TRBJ2-7 | NA | 14 | TRBD1 | TRBV28 | TGTGCCAGCAGTCAGACAGGGGTTCCCTACGAGCAGTACTTC | CASSQTGVPYEQYF
TRBJ2-5 | NA | 16 | NA | TRBV11-2 | TGTGCCAGCAGCCATTACCCGACCGCCAGCCAAGAGACCCAGTACTTC | CASSHYPTASQETQYF
TRBJ2-2 | few | 14 | TRBD2 | TRBV20-1 | TGCAGTGCTAGGCCCGGGACTAGCGGCGGGGAGCTGTTTTTT | CSARPGTSGGELFF
TRBJ2-5 | NA | 14 | TRBD2 | TRBV13 | TGTGCCAGCAGCTTGGCGGGGGGCGTGGAGACCCAGTACTTC | CASSLAGGVETQYF
TRBJ2-7 | NA | 15 | NA | TRBV20-1 | TGCAGTGCTGGCTCACATACATCCGCTTCCTACGAGCAGTACTTC | CSAGSHTSASYEQYF
TRBJ2-1 | NA | 14 | NA | TRBV28 | TGTGCCAGCAGTTTGGTGGGGGCCTACAATGAGCAGTTCTTC | CASSLVGAYNEQFF
TRBJ1-1 | NA | 13 | NA | TRBV9 | TGTGCCAGCAGCACCACGGATATTACTGAAGCTTTCTTT | CASSTTDITEAFF
TRBJ1-5 | NA | 16 | NA | TRBV4-1 | TGCGCCAGCAGCCAAGATAGGCAGAAACTCAATCAGCCCCAGCATTTT | CASSQDRQKLNQPQHF
TRBJ2-1 | NA | 15 | NA | TRBV4-2 | TGTGCCAGCAGCCAAGAGGTAGCGATGGGGGATGAGCAGTTCTTC | CASSQEVAMGDEQFF
TRBJ2-7 | NA | 14 | TRBD2 | TRBV30 | TGTGCCTGGAGAGAACTAGCGGGGCTGTACGAGCAGTACTTC | CAWRELAGLYEQYF
TRBJ2-7 | few | 12 | NA | TRBV27 | TGTGCCAGCAGCCCACAGGGAGGCGAGCAGTACTTC | CASSPQGGEQYF
TRBJ2-5 | NA | 14 | NA | TRBV13 | TGTGCCAGCAGCTTACCGGATAAACAAGAGACCCAGTACTTC | CASSLPDKQETQYF
TRBJ2-1 | NA | 14 | NA | TRBV27 | TGTGCCAGCAGCCCCGTTAGCGGTCTACGTGAGCAGTTCTTC | CASSPVSGLREQFF
TRBJ2-2 | NA | 14 | NA | TRBV2 | TGTGCCAGCAGTGACGGACTGTACACCGGGGAGCTGTTTTTT | CASSDGLYTGELFF
TRBJ2-7 | once | 17 | NA | TRBV4-3 | TGCGCCAGCAGCCAAGCGTTCGACGGGGGTAGCTCCTACGAGCAGTACTTC | CASSQAFDGGSSYEQYF